The 22 T cell receptor beta chains below all came from one sample that was sequenced in a study of radiation and T cells in renal cell carcinoma. Some clones are missing from TCRdb's copy, which holds only in-frame ones; the method was immunoSEQ multiplex PCR. The top ten clones hold around 6% of a sample with about 78,000 clones, approximately 90% of them seen once. Time point of the sample: blood 4 weeks post-SBRT, at nephrectomy. Treatment denoted: 15 Gy SBRT to primary tumor, nephrectomy 4 weeks later. Sequenced here: blood, sampled from a patient whose treatment included radiotherapy and nephrectomy. These receptors all stem from a woman in her 70s with renal cell carcinoma.

The chain combines TRBV9 with TRBJ2-3; no clear D. The CDR3 has 15 amino acids. The V end was cut by 0 bases, the J end by 0 bases, with 8 bases between. Germline V CDR1 and CDR2: SGDLS, YYNGEE. CDR3 nucleotides: TGTGCCAGCAGCGTAGACGTCTCTAGCACAGATACGCAGTATTTT. Protein sequence: CASSVDVSSTDTQYF. Full variable domain (outside the CDR3, taken from reference TRBV9 and TRBJ2-3): DSGVTQTPKHLITATGQRVTLRCSPRSGDLSVYWYQQSLDQGLQFLIQYYNGEERAKGNILERFSAQQFPDLHSELNLSSLELGDSALYFCASSVDVSSTDTQYFGPGTRLTVL.

CDR3 bases: TGTGCCAGCAGCTTAATTAAGGGGGACACTGAAGCTTTCTTT. Translated, it gives CASSLIKGDTEAFF. The V call is TRBV7-9, the J call TRBJ1-1, with a possible D match to TRBD1 (6 bases). CDR3 size: 14 residues. Trimming took 2 bases from V and 3 from J, leaving 10 bases between them. Germline CDR1 and CDR2: SEHNR and FQNEAQ (reference sequence).

V gene TRBV16 combines with J gene TRBJ1-4, with D unresolved. V lost 3 bases, J lost 8 bases, and 13 bases lay in between. Germline-derived CDR1 and CDR2 are KGHSY and FQNENV. CDR3 length: 14 residues. CDR3 bases: TGTGCCAGCAGCCAGGGCTGGAGGGCAGAAAAACTGTTTTTT. Translating gives CASSQGWRAEKLFF.

The rearrangement links TRBV5-4 to TRBJ2-3, with D possibly TRBD2 on 5 matching bases. Trimming stripped 0 bases from V and 6 bases from J, with 14 bases between. CDR3 length: 15 residues. CDR1 SGHNT and CDR2 YYREEE come from the germline V gene (reference sequence). The CDR3 DNA sequence: TGTGCCAGCAGCTTGGTTGGCGCGGGCGTGGATACGCAGTATTTT. Encoded protein: CASSLVGAGVDTQYF.

The sample holds one count of this clone. The chain couples TRBV5-4 to TRBJ2-3; 8 bases agree with TRBD2. The CDR3 totals 14 residues. The trim removed 7 bases at V and 0 bases at J, leaving 4 bases unmatched. The germline V gene has CDR1 SGHNT and CDR2 YYREEE (reference sequence). The CDR3 spells CASARGGSTDTQYF. DNA of the CDR3: TGTGCCAGCGCCCGCGGGGGGAGCACAGATACGCAGTATTTT.

V is TRBV4-2 and J is TRBJ2-2, with D uncertain. CDR1 is LGHNA, CDR2 YNFKEQ, per germline. V was clipped by 0 bases and J by 3 bases, with 5 bases between them. The length of the CDR3 is 14 residues. The CDR3 protein is CASSQEVYTGELFF. CDR3 sequence (DNA): TGTGCCAGCAGCCAAGAGGTTTACACCGGGGAGCTGTTTTTT.

This CDR3 reads CAISGISGGAWNEQFF. CDR3 bases: TGTGCCATCAGTGGTATTAGCGGGGGGGCCTGGAATGAGCAGTTCTTC. The rearrangement joins TRBV10-3 to TRBJ2-1; 11 nucleotides line up with TRBD2. The germline CDR1 and CDR2 sequences are ENHRY and SYGVKD. Trimming took 4 bases from V and 7 from J; bases not matched to a gene: 9. This CDR3 has 16 amino acids.

This clone showed up just a few times. This chain joins TRBV2 and TRBJ1-2; possible D gene TRBD1, 5 bases. V lost 6 bases to trimming and J lost 8 bases, with 16 bases between them. The CDR3 contains 13 residues. Germline loops: CDR1 SNHLY, CDR2 FYNNEI. CDR3 DNA: TGTGCCAGCAGCGTGGGGACGGGAGGAGGCTACACCTTC. Translating it yields CASSVGTGGGYTF. Combining the CDR3 with reference TRBV2 and TRBJ1-2 gives the whole variable domain EPEVTQTPSHQVTQMGQEVILRCVPISNHLYFYWYRQILGQKVEFLVSFYNNEISEKSEIFDDQFSVERPDGSNFTLKIRSTKLEDSAMYFCASSVGTGGGYTFGSGTRLTVV.

The CDR3 loop reads CASDTGFRATEAFF. Written as DNA, the CDR3 is TGTGCCAGCGATACAGGATTCAGGGCCACTGAAGCTTTCTTT. The chain is built from TRBV6-6 and TRBJ1-1, with D possibly being TRBD1 (5 bases). V lost 8 bases, J lost 4 bases, and 17 bases lay in between. Per germline, CDR1 MNHNY and CDR2 SVGAGI (reference sequence). CDR3 length: 14 residues.

The chain is built from TRBV9 and TRBJ2-1, with D uncertain. Trimming took off 0 bases at V and 6 bases at J, with 7 bases between the two ends. CDR3 length: 13 amino acids. The germline V gene has CDR1 SGDLS and CDR2 YYNGEE. The CDR3, as DNA: TGTGCCAGCAGCGTAGGACTGCCCAATGAGCAGTTCTTC. It specifies CASSVGLPNEQFF.

A single count supports this clone. The chain couples TRBV19 to TRBJ2-1; TRBD2 agrees at 8 bases. V dropped 5 bases and J dropped 4; count of bases not matched to a gene: 7. The CDR3 consists of 15 residues. Germline CDR1 LNHDA, CDR2 SQIVND (reference sequence). CDR3 region: CASSPGLALYNEQFF. CDR3 nucleotides: TGTGCCAGTAGTCCAGGACTAGCTTTATACAATGAGCAGTTCTTC.

The chain joins TRBV28 to TRBJ2-2; tentatively, D is TRBD2 (6 bases). Per the germline V gene, CDR1 is MDHEN and CDR2 is SYDVKM. Trimming cost V 6 bases and J 2 bases, with 13 bases left between them. The CDR3 is 15 residues long. CDR3 sequence (DNA): TGTGCCAGCAGCGGGGGTTATTCTAACACCGGGGAGCTGTTTTTT. It specifies CASSGGYSNTGELFF.

V gene TRBV28 combines with J gene TRBJ2-7, with TRBD1 identical over 7 bases. The CDR3 runs to 14 residues. The germline gives CDR1 MDHEN, CDR2 SYDVKM. The trim removed 5 bases at V and 1 base at J, leaving 5 bases unmatched. CDR3 bases: TGTGCCAGCAGTGTTCGACAGGGTTCCTACGAGCAGTACTTC. It yields the protein CASSVRQGSYEQYF. The full variable domain, rest sourced from reference TRBV28 and TRBJ2-7, is DVKVTQSSRYLVKRTGEKVFLECVQDMDHENMFWYRQDPGLGLRLIYFSYDVKMKEKGDIPEGYSVSREKKERFSLILESASTNQTSMYLCASSVRQGSYEQYFGPGTRLTVT.

V is TRBV18 and J is TRBJ2-2, with a weak D call TRBD2 (7 bases). In germline, CDR1 is KGHSH, CDR2 LQKENI. V was trimmed by 3 bases and J by 3 bases, leaving 14 bases between them. The CDR3 consists of 16 residues. Written as DNA, the CDR3 is TGTGCCAGCTCACCCAGGGCGGGGGCTCACACCGGGGAGCTGTTTTTT. Amino acid sequence: CASSPRAGAHTGELFF.

The chain carries TRBV7-2 and TRBJ1-2; D gene ambiguous. Trimming pared 1 base from V and 3 bases from J, leaving 6 bases between. Germline lookup yields CDR1 SGHTA and CDR2 FQGNSA. The CDR3 is made up of 13 amino acids. The CDR3 nucleotides are TGTGCCAGCAGCTTAGAGTTGGACTATGGCTACACCTTC. Its translation: CASSLELDYGYTF.

The V and J genes are TRBV19 and TRBJ2-3; D might be TRBD1 or TRBD2, each matching 6 bases. CDR3 size: 13 residues. The germline V gene encodes CDR1 LNHDA and CDR2 SQIVND (reference sequence). Trimming stripped 10 bases from V and 1 base from J, with 12 bases between. CDR3 protein: CATRGLGTDTQYF. In nucleotides, the CDR3 is TGTGCCACCAGGGGACTTGGCACAGATACGCAGTATTTT.

The rearrangement links TRBV7-2 to TRBJ1-1; D not certain. This CDR3 spans 13 amino acids. Germline assignment: CDR1 SGHTA and CDR2 FQGNSA. Trimming cost V 1 base and J 7 bases, with 10 bases left between them. Here the CDR3 DNA reads TGTGCCAGCAGCTTAGTTCAAGGCAGTGAAGCTTTCTTT. The encoded protein is CASSLVQGSEAFF.

This clone showed up just once. The rearrangement joins TRBV6-5 to TRBJ1-3; tentatively, D is TRBD1 (6 bases). CDR3 length: 15 residues. V was clipped by 6 bases and J by 0 bases, with 12 bases between them. In germline, CDR1 is MNHEY, CDR2 SVGAGI. CDR3 protein: CASSQTGLSGNTIYF. The DNA of the CDR3 is TGTGCCAGCAGCCAGACAGGCCTCTCTGGAAACACCATATATTTT.

The chain couples TRBV5-1 to TRBJ1-2; D may be TRBD1 (6 bases). The CDR3 spans 14 residues. Germline values: CDR1 SGHRS, CDR2 YFSETQ. V lost 5 bases and J 1 base, leaving 12 bases between the germline ends. This CDR3 is CASRRDTVNYGYTF. CDR3 coding DNA: TGCGCCAGCAGGCGGGACACGGTTAACTATGGCTACACCTTC.

The chain joins TRBV28 to TRBJ1-2, with a tentative D call TRBD1 (6 bases). Trimming pared 5 bases from V and 7 bases from J, leaving 14 bases between. The CDR3 is 13 residues long. In germline, CDR1 is MDHEN, CDR2 SYDVKM. The CDR3 reads CASSNNREGGYTF. In DNA form, the CDR3 reads TGTGCCAGCAGTAATAACAGGGAGGGTGGCTACACCTTC.

The chain is built from TRBV5-6 and TRBJ1-5, with TRBD1 as a possible D gene (5 bases). V gave up 4 bases and J gave up 1 base, with 6 bases separating them. The germline V gene has CDR1 SGHDT and CDR2 YYEEEE. This CDR3 is built from 13 residues. CDR3 coding DNA: TGTGCCAGCAGCCAGGGAAGCAATCAGCCCCAGCATTTT. Protein product: CASSQGSNQPQHF. Supplemented by reference TRBV5-6 and TRBJ1-5, the full variable domain reads DAGVTQSPTHLIKTRGQQVTLRCSPKSGHDTVSWYQQALGQGPQFIFQYYEEEERQRGNFPDRFSGHQFPNYSSELNVNALLLGDSALYLCASSQGSNQPQHFGDGTRLSIL.

This clone appeared once. This rearrangement joins TRBV11-2 to TRBJ1-1; 10 positions agree with TRBD1. The CDR3 has 14 residues. Germline loops: CDR1 SGHAT, CDR2 FQNNGV. V shed 5 bases and J 4 bases; nucleotides not matched to a gene: 4. This CDR3 is CASSPGQGLTEAFF. DNA for the CDR3: TGTGCCAGCAGCCCGGGACAGGGGCTCACTGAAGCTTTCTTT. The full variable domain, completed using reference TRBV11-2 and TRBJ1-1, is EAGVAQSPRYKIIEKRQSVAFWCNPISGHATLYWYQQILGQGPKLLIQFQNNGVVDDSQLPKDRFSAERLKGVDSTLKIQPAKLEDSAVYLCASSPGQGLTEAFFGQGTRLTVV.